Below are 21 T cell receptor beta chains sequenced from a single sample in a study of identical twins. TCRdb independently ran MiXCR on the 5' RACE reads; one entry per CDR3 protein. The data show around 490,000 distinct CDR3 sequences, 20% to 25% seen once. The sample was also reused in another study, on yellow fever vaccine responses in identical twins.

The sample taken for sequencing was CD4+ T cells sorted from blood. The source of these receptors is a woman younger than 30 in good health.

This chain joins TRBV5-5 and TRBJ2-1; weak D call: TRBD2 (6 bases). From germline, CDR1 is SGHKS and CDR2 YYEKEE (reference sequence). This CDR3 comprises 15 residues. The ends were cut back, 0 bases at V and 3 bases at J, with 10 bases in the middle. Here the CDR3 reads CASSLAGEFYNEQFF. The DNA of the CDR3 is TGTGCCAGCAGCTTGGCGGGGGAATTCTACAATGAGCAGTTCTTC.

CDR3 residues: CASSLAGTGNSPLHF. The CDR3 nucleotides are TGTGCCAGCAGCTTGGCGGGGACAGGGAATTCACCCCTCCACTTT. The chain uses TRBV5-5 and TRBJ1-6; 9 bases match TRBD1. Looked up from germline, CDR1 is SGHKS and CDR2 is YYEKEE (reference sequence). J was trimmed by 7 bases and V by 0 bases; bases with no gene match: 2. The CDR3 runs 15 residues.

There are a few counts of this clonotype. This chain connects TRBV11-2 to TRBJ2-1; the D gene is possibly TRBD2 (5 bases). V lost 5 bases to trimming and J lost 0 bases, with 14 bases between them. The CDR3 runs 16 residues. Germline V gene data show CDR1 as SGHAT and CDR2 as FQNNGV. The CDR3 sequence is CASSRPLSGSYNEQFF. DNA of the CDR3: TGTGCCAGCAGCCGTCCTTTGAGCGGCTCCTACAATGAGCAGTTCTTC. Full variable domain (rest looked up from reference TRBV11-2 and TRBJ2-1): EAGVAQSPRYKIIEKRQSVAFWCNPISGHATLYWYQQILGQGPKLLIQFQNNGVVDDSQLPKDRFSAERLKGVDSTLKIQPAKLEDSAVYLCASSRPLSGSYNEQFFGPGTRLTVL.

This clonotype was found a few times. V usage is TRBV10-3 and J usage is TRBJ2-5, with D uncertain. The CDR3 spans 12 residues. Trimming shortened V by 8 bases and J by 5 bases, and 12 bases separated the two germline ends. Germline V gene data show CDR1 as ENHRY and CDR2 as SYGVKD. The CDR3 DNA reads as TGTGCCATCGGCCCGGGTCCGGAGACCCAGTACTTC. Protein sequence: CAIGPGPETQYF.

The chain carries TRBV15 and TRBJ2-5; D is undetermined. The germline V and J ends were trimmed by 0 bases and 5 bases, with 13 bases remaining between them. In germline, CDR1 is LNHNV, CDR2 YYDKDF (reference sequence). This CDR3 region has 15 residues. DNA for the CDR3: TGTGCCACCAGCAGAGATCCCGGGCCCCGGGAGACCCAGTACTTC. This gives the protein CATSRDPGPRETQYF.

The rearrangement links TRBV10-3 to TRBJ1-6; the D is unclear. Per germline, CDR1 ENHRY and CDR2 SYGVKD. This CDR3 has 14 residues. V lost 2 bases and J lost 6, with 8 bases in between. The CDR3 DNA is TGTGCCATCAGTGAGGGAAGCCTTAATTCACCCCTCCACTTT. This translates into CAISEGSLNSPLHF.

V is TRBV24-1 and J is TRBJ2-2; 10 bases fit TRBD1. Germline V gene sequence: CDR1 KGHDR, CDR2 SFDVKD. Germline trimming cut 4 bases from V and 7 bases from J; bases unmatched to any gene: 5. The CDR3 totals 15 residues. CDR3: CATSERDRGSGELFF. CDR3 DNA sequence: TGTGCCACCAGTGAAAGGGACAGGGGAAGCGGGGAGCTGTTTTTT.

In its sample, this clonotype was seen a few times. The genes are TRBV7-6 and TRBJ1-1; D not resolved. The germline V gene has CDR1 SGHVS and CDR2 FNYEAQ. CDR3 length: 14 amino acids. Trimming stripped 0 bases from V and 5 bases from J, with 10 bases between. For the CDR3, the DNA is TGTGCCAGCAGCTTAGCGCTTTGGACGACTGAAGCTTTCTTT. This encodes CASSLALWTTEAFF.

This chain connects TRBV11-3 to TRBJ2-3; 15 bases align to TRBD2. The CDR3 extends over 17 amino acids. Germline V lookup: CDR1 SGHNT, CDR2 YENEEA. J was trimmed by 4 bases and V by 5 bases; bases with no gene match: 7. CDR3 protein: CASSPGLAGGAADTQYF. As DNA, the CDR3 is TGTGCCAGCAGCCCAGGACTAGCGGGAGGGGCCGCAGATACGCAGTATTTT. The whole variable domain, remainder taken from reference TRBV11-3 and TRBJ2-3, is EAGVVQSPRYKIIEKKQPVAFWCNPISGHNTLYWYLQNLGQGPELLIRYENEEAVDDSQLPKDRFSAERLKGVDSTLKIQPAELGDSAVYLCASSPGLAGGAADTQYFGPGTRLTVL.

The genes are TRBV5-4 and TRBJ2-7; D remains unclear. The CDR3 extends over 13 amino acids. Looked up from germline, CDR1 is SGHNT and CDR2 is YYREEE (reference sequence). V was pared by 5 bases and J by 2 bases, with 11 bases between. The CDR3 nucleotides are TGTGCCAGCAGTCCGTCAAACACCTACGAGCAGTACTTC. Translated: CASSPSNTYEQYF.

The genes are TRBV5-1 and TRBJ2-1, with 8 bases fitting TRBD1. The germline gives CDR1 SGHRS, CDR2 YFSETQ. CDR3 length: 15 amino acids. Trimming took 3 bases from V and 4 from J; bases not matched to a gene: 6. The CDR3 reads CASSSGGPTYNEQFF. The DNA for the CDR3 is TGCGCCAGCAGCTCAGGGGGCCCCACTTACAATGAGCAGTTCTTC. Drawing the rest from reference TRBV5-1 and TRBJ2-1, the complete variable domain is KAGVTQTPRYLIKTRGQQVTLSCSPISGHRSVSWYQQTPGQGLQFLFEYFSETQRNKGNFPGRFSGRQFSNSRSEMNVSTLELGDSALYLCASSSGGPTYNEQFFGPGTRLTVL.

The chain links TRBV12-3 or TRBV12-4 to TRBJ2-5, with 7 bases aligning to TRBD2. The ends lost 7 bases at V and 5 bases at J; junction bases unmatched: 10. CDR3 length equals 14 residues. The CDR3 is CASTGGSPGETQYF. The CDR3 DNA is TGTGCCAGCACGGGCGGGAGCCCGGGGGAGACCCAGTACTTC.

This clonotype has only a few counts. This chain uses TRBV4-2 with TRBJ2-7, with a tentative D call TRBD2 (6 bases). Trimming shortened V by 0 bases and J by 2 bases, and 14 bases separated the two germline ends. The CDR3 length is 16 residues. CDR1 LGHNA and CDR2 YNFKEQ come from the germline V gene. For the CDR3, the DNA is TGTGCCAGCAGCCAAGATCTAGCTAGCGCAACCTACGAGCAGTACTTC. Residues: CASSQDLASATYEQYF.

The sample holds a few counts of this clonotype. The chain has TRBV7-9 and TRBJ2-2; D is undetermined. The CDR3 loop spans 15 amino acids. Germline assignment: CDR1 SEHNR and CDR2 FQNEAQ (reference sequence). V lost 1 base and J lost 8, with 14 bases in between. CDR3 in DNA: TGTGCCAGCAGCTTAGTCCCCGGGCTTGCGGGGGAGCTGTTTTTT. Encoded protein: CASSLVPGLAGELFF.

The genes are TRBV12-3 or TRBV12-4 and TRBJ1-4; D is undetermined. V was trimmed by 2 bases and J by 5 bases, leaving 15 bases between them. This CDR3 has 16 residues. CDR3: CASSLSTGRANEKLFF. CDR3 nucleotides: TGTGCCAGCAGTTTAAGCACGGGGAGGGCAAATGAAAAACTGTTTTTT.

The genes are TRBV5-1 and TRBJ2-1; D may match TRBD1 or TRBD2 (5 bases each). V lost 0 bases to trimming and J lost 6 bases, with 19 bases between them. There are 17 residues in the CDR3. Germline CDR1 is SGHRS and CDR2 is YFSETQ. Written as DNA, the CDR3 is TGCGCCAGCAGCTTGGGGGGCGGTGGGGAGCCCCTCAATGAGCAGTTCTTC. Amino acids: CASSLGGGGEPLNEQFF.

There are a few counts of this clonotype. This chain connects TRBV6-2 or TRBV6-3 to TRBJ2-1, with TRBD2 identical over 9 bases. The CDR3 loop spans 16 amino acids. V gave up 6 bases and J gave up 7 bases; unmatched junction bases: 13. Germline V CDR1 and CDR2: MNHEY, SVGEGT. CDR3 region: CASRPFLAGGGNEQFF. CDR3 coding DNA: TGTGCCAGCAGACCCTTCCTCGCGGGAGGGGGGAATGAGCAGTTCTTC.

There are a few counts of this clonotype. The rearrangement joins TRBV11-1 to TRBJ2-1; D may match TRBD1 or TRBD2 (5 bases each). Germline CDR1 is SGHAT and CDR2 is FQDESV (reference sequence). V lost 5 bases, J lost 4 bases, and 24 bases lay in between. This CDR3 region has 18 residues. The CDR3 protein is CASSDHRDYRNPYNEQFF. In DNA, the CDR3 is TGTGCCAGCAGCGACCATCGCGACTACAGGAATCCATACAATGAGCAGTTCTTC. Full variable domain (missing parts from reference TRBV11-1 and TRBJ2-1): EAEVAQSPRYKITEKSQAVAFWCDPISGHATLYWYRQILGQGPELLVQFQDESVVDDSQLPKDRFSAERLKGVDSTLKIQPAELGDSAMYLCASSDHRDYRNPYNEQFFGPGTRLTVL.

This clonotype was seen a few times. J is TRBJ2-7 and V is TRBV25-1, with D tentatively TRBD2 (6 bases). The CDR3 length is 14 residues. The V end lost 4 bases, the J end lost 0 bases, and 10 bases lay between the germline ends. From germline, CDR1 is MGHDK and CDR2 SYGVNS. CDR3 nucleotides: TGTGCCAGCAGTGTAACGGGACTCTCCTACGAGCAGTACTTC. Translated, it gives CASSVTGLSYEQYF.

This clonotype was picked up a small number of times. The chain carries TRBV12-3 or TRBV12-4 and TRBJ1-2; a weak D match, TRBD1 (6 bases). Trimming shortened V by 3 bases and J by 4 bases, and 12 bases separated the two germline ends. CDR3 length equals 14 residues. The DNA of the CDR3 is TGTGCCAGCAGTTTGCAGGGGACTTTCTATGGCTACACCTTC. Its protein is CASSLQGTFYGYTF.

The V call is TRBV5-5, the J call TRBJ1-5, with D perhaps TRBD1 (5 bases). The CDR3 sequence is 14 residues long. V was pared by 4 bases and J by 3 bases, with 11 bases between. Germline V gene data show CDR1 as SGHKS and CDR2 as YYEKEE (reference sequence). The CDR3 DNA is TGTGCCAGCAGCGCGGACATGTCCAATCAGCCCCAGCATTTT. Translation gives CASSADMSNQPQHF.